This T cell receptor (beta chain) was identified in a study of OX40 agonist ivuxolimab in advanced cancers. Clones were read by immunoSEQ multiplex PCR, and TCRdb kept only the in-frame ones, dropping some. The sample holds 80,000 or so clones, over 75% seen once. Germline values: CDR1 SEHNR, CDR2 FQNEAQ (reference sequence). The V and J ends lost 5 bases and 8 bases respectively, with 9 bases between them. There are 11 residues in the CDR3. This rearrangement joins TRBV7-9 to TRBJ1-1; possibly TRBD1 for D (6 bases). This receptor was obtained from an adult with an advanced solid tumor such as melanoma, head and neck, liver or kidney cancer. The sample was CD4+ or CD8+ T cells sorted from blood, taken in a trial of the OX40 agonist ivuxolimab. CDR3 sequence: CASSRGGEAFF. The CDR3 DNA reads TGTGCCAGCAGCCGAGGGGGGGAAGCTTTCTTT.